A selection of T cell receptor beta chains follows, all from one sample in a study of T cells in Graves' hyperthyroidism and ophthalmopathy. TCRdb called the multiplex PCR reads again in MiXCR, with one record for every CDR3 protein. Of 300,000 to 400,000 distinct CDR3 sequences in the sample, around 13% were seen once. The sample taken for sequencing was blood. All receptors derive from a woman aged 30 to 39 with Graves' ophthalmopathy. Each CDR3 is given with its conserved first and last residue. A D gene is named only where the DNA matches it firmly. Expanded clones are given a class, and other clones once, few, many or no size at all.

j_call cdr3_length v_call d_call clone_size cdr3_aa cdr3_nt
TRBJ1-5 16 TRBV6-1 NA NA CASRKRGVGSNQPQHF TGTGCCAGCAGGAAACGGGGGGTCGGTAGCAATCAGCCCCAGCATTTT
TRBJ2-2 19 TRBV12-3/TRBV12-4 TRBD2 NA CASSHPGLAASTNTGELFF TGTGCCAGCAGTCACCCCGGACTAGCGGCGTCCACGAACACCGGGGAGCTGTTTTTT
TRBJ1-1 18 TRBV6-6 NA many CASSYSWKSWGENTEAFF TGTGCCAGCAGTTACTCATGGAAGAGCTGGGGGGAGAACACTGAAGCTTTCTTT
TRBJ1-6 14 TRBV4-1 TRBD1 many CASSLIGQESPLHF TGCGCCAGCAGCCTGATCGGACAGGAATCACCCCTCCACTTT
TRBJ1-6 13 TRBV20-1 NA many CSARTWQGPPLHF TGCAGTGCCAGGACGTGGCAGGGTCCACCCCTCCACTTT
TRBJ2-1 13 TRBV6-6 NA many CASSYGGINEQFF TGTGCCAGCAGTTACGGGGGTATCAATGAGCAGTTCTTC
TRBJ1-3 16 TRBV16 NA few CASSPNVGGFGNTIYF TGTGCCAGCAGCCCCAATGTCGGGGGCTTTGGAAACACCATATATTTT
TRBJ2-7 16 TRBV28 TRBD2 many CASSFFGLAGGNEQYF TGTGCCAGCAGTTTCTTCGGGCTAGCGGGGGGCAACGAGCAGTACTTC
TRBJ1-6 13 TRBV7-9 TRBD1 NA CAIPGGYNSPLHF TGTGCCATTCCAGGGGGTTATAATTCACCCCTCCACTTT
TRBJ2-7 17 TRBV4-1 TRBD1 NA CASSDSWQDRGGNEQYF TGCGCCAGCAGCGATTCTTGGCAGGACAGGGGTGGAAATGAGCAGTACTTC
TRBJ1-4 16 TRBV7-8 TRBD1 many CASSKGQGTTNEKLFF TGTGCCAGCAGCAAGGGACAGGGGACAACTAATGAAAAACTGTTTTTT
TRBJ2-1 16 TRBV3-1 TRBD2 many CASSQARPSGGREQFF TGTGCCAGCAGCCAAGCCCGGCCTAGCGGGGGTCGTGAGCAGTTCTTC
TRBJ1-4 14 TRBV20-1 NA many CSARVEAGNEKLFF TGCAGTGCTAGAGTCGAGGCCGGTAATGAAAAACTGTTTTTT
TRBJ2-7 11 TRBV20-1 NA NA CSARDNHEQYF TGCAGTGCTAGAGATAACCACGAGCAGTACTTC
TRBJ1-1 14 TRBV19 NA few CASSIQIMNTEAFF TGTGCCAGTAGTATACAGATCATGAACACTGAAGCTTTCTTT
TRBJ1-4 17 TRBV4-1 TRBD1 few CASSPGQSASANEKLFF TGCGCCAGCAGCCCGGGACAGTCTGCTTCCGCTAATGAAAAACTGTTTTTT
TRBJ2-7 14 TRBV28 TRBD2 many CATQGSGGIYEQYF TGTGCCACCCAGGGTAGCGGGGGAATCTACGAGCAGTACTTC